The next 25 T cell receptor beta chains were all read from a single sample in a study of blood T cell repertoires in COVID-19 (dated by TCRdb to the early 2020s). To prepare the library, the immunoSEQ multiplex PCR assay was applied. TCRdb mirrors the immuneACCESS table, restricted to in-frame sequences. Some clones are absent from its copies; in checked studies, under half trace to an unresolved V gene, and the reason for the others is unknown. This sample has about 48,000 clones in its table, and 60% to 80% of those were observed once. The biggest ten clones account for 15% to 20% of the sample. Material: peripheral blood. The source is a human donor with active or convalescent COVID-19. The donor label of this sample is uncertain.

This clone came up a few times. The chain has TRBV2 and TRBJ2-5; 7 nucleotides align to TRBD1. The germline V gene encodes CDR1 SNHLY and CDR2 FYNNEI. The V gene end was trimmed by 6 bases and the J gene end by 4 bases; junction bases not matched to a gene: 2. The CDR3 is 12 amino acids. The CDR3 reads CASSRQGETQYF. CDR3 DNA sequence: TGTGCCAGCAGCCGACAGGGAGAGACCCAGTACTTC.

The chain carries TRBV10-2 and TRBJ2-3; D is perhaps TRBD2 (6 bases). V dropped 8 bases and J dropped 2 bases, with 14 bases sitting between them. This CDR3 is built from 14 residues. Germline V gene sequence: CDR1 WSHSY, CDR2 SAAADI. DNA of the CDR3: TGCGCCAGCTGGACCCGGAGGGTCACAGATACGCAGTATTTT. It yields the protein CASWTRRVTDTQYF.

J is TRBJ2-1 and V is TRBV9; TRBD2 might be the D (6 bases). V dropped 0 bases and J dropped 4 bases, with 14 bases sitting between them. The CDR3 length is 16 residues. The V gene's germline CDR1 is SGDLS and CDR2 YYNGEE. The CDR3 DNA reads as TGTGCCAGCAGCGTAGGAACTCAGGGAGGATACAATGAGCAGTTCTTC. This translates into CASSVGTQGGYNEQFF.

The chain is built from TRBV9 and TRBJ1-5; maybe TRBD1 (6 bases). CDR1 is SGDLS and CDR2 is YYNGEE in the germline V gene. V was trimmed by 4 bases and J by 6 bases, leaving 17 bases between them. The CDR3 is made up of 15 amino acids. CDR3 amino acids: CASSPTGQPAQPQHF. Written as DNA, the CDR3 is TGTGCCAGCAGCCCAACGGGACAACCGGCTCAGCCCCAGCATTTT.

V gene TRBV12-3 or TRBV12-4 combines with J gene TRBJ1-5, with D maybe TRBD1 (6 bases). The CDR3 has 13 residues. V shed 5 bases and J shed 7 bases, with 12 bases lying between them. In nucleotides, the CDR3 is TGTGCCAGCAGTACCACAGGGCGGCAGCCCCAGCATTTT. It encodes CASSTTGRQPQHF.

This sequence joins TRBV6-5 and TRBJ1-1, with D maybe TRBD1 (5 bases). Trimming removed 6 bases from V and 5 bases from J, with 13 bases in between. The germline V gene has CDR1 MNHEY and CDR2 SVGAGI. The CDR3 consists of 13 residues. CDR3 DNA: TGTGCCAGCAGATGGCGGACACCTACTGAAGCTTTCTTT. Protein: CASRWRTPTEAFF.

This clone was recorded a few times. This chain joins TRBV6-2 or TRBV6-3 and TRBJ2-7, with 13 bases that match TRBD2. The CDR3 length is 18 residues. V lost 4 bases and J lost 0; bases outside the gene matches: 9. The germline V gene encodes CDR1 MNHEY and CDR2 SVGEGT. CDR3 protein: CASSSAGTSGIYSYEQYF. In DNA, the CDR3 is TGTGCCAGCAGTTCCGCCGGGACTAGCGGGATTTACTCCTACGAGCAGTACTTC.

The chain joins TRBV7-9 to TRBJ2-7; 8 nucleotides agree with TRBD2. The CDR3 runs 16 residues. CDR1 SEHNR and CDR2 FQNEAQ come from the germline V gene (reference sequence). J lost 1 base, V lost 2 bases, and 7 bases had no gene match. In DNA, the CDR3 is TGTGCCAGCAGCTTAAGTGGGACTAGGGGGTCCTACGAGCAGTACTTC. Amino acids: CASSLSGTRGSYEQYF.

The genes are TRBV28 and TRBJ2-3; TRBD2 agrees at 12 bases. Germline CDR1 reads MDHEN; CDR2 reads SYDVKM. Trimming took 8 bases from V and 6 from J; bases not matched to a gene: 9. This CDR3 comprises 15 residues. The CDR3 sequence: CASLAGGSTGDTQYF. The DNA for the CDR3 is TGTGCCAGCCTAGCGGGAGGGTCCACCGGGGATACGCAGTATTTT.

The rearrangement links TRBV28 to TRBJ1-2; tentative D call: TRBD1 (5 bases). Germline loops: CDR1 MDHEN, CDR2 SYDVKM. The germline V and J ends were trimmed by 3 bases and 4 bases, with 6 bases remaining between them. The CDR3 sequence is 12 residues long. The CDR3 coding sequence is TGTGCCAGCAGTTTCGACAGCTATGGCTACACCTTC. Protein: CASSFDSYGYTF.

The chain has TRBV30 and TRBJ1-1, with D maybe TRBD1 (6 bases). The germline V gene has CDR1 GTSNPN and CDR2 SVGIG (reference sequence). The CDR3 length is 10 residues. Between the trimmed V and J ends, which lost 4 bases and 11 bases, there was a span of 11 bases. CDR3 sequence (DNA): TGTGCCTGGAACAGGGCGGACGCTTTCTTT. Encoded protein: CAWNRADAFF.

This rearrangement joins TRBV12-3 or TRBV12-4 to TRBJ1-2; D remains ambiguous. The CDR3 runs to 13 residues. V was shortened by 11 bases and J by 5 bases, with 18 bases between the two germline ends. This chain's CDR3 is CAVTGRAEYGYTF. The CDR3 DNA reads TGTGCCGTAACGGGAAGGGCGGAGTATGGCTACACCTTC.

The chain couples TRBV5-1 to TRBJ2-5; 9 bases map to TRBD1. Germline CDR1 reads SGHRS; CDR2 reads YFSETQ. The ends lost 8 bases at V and 5 bases at J; junction bases unmatched: 7. The CDR3 has 13 residues. The CDR3 reads CASSQGARETQYF. CDR3 in DNA: TGCGCCAGTTCACAGGGGGCGCGGGAGACCCAGTACTTC. The full variable domain, rest sourced from reference TRBV5-1 and TRBJ2-5, is KAGVTQTPRYLIKTRGQQVTLSCSPISGHRSVSWYQQTPGQGLQFLFEYFSETQRNKGNFPGRFSGRQFSNSRSEMNVSTLELGDSALYLCASSQGARETQYFGPGTRLLVL.

V and J are TRBV7-9 and TRBJ1-2, with 11 bases matching TRBD1. The junction had 10 bases not matched to a gene; V was cut back by 5 bases and J by 8 bases. The CDR3 has 15 amino acids. Germline CDR1 SEHNR, CDR2 FQNEAQ (reference sequence). The DNA for the CDR3 is TGTGCCAGCAGCCCCACGGGACAGGGGGTGAGCGGCTACACCTTC. Translated, it gives CASSPTGQGVSGYTF.

The chain recombines TRBV6-5 with TRBJ1-2; tentative D call: TRBD1 (5 bases). This CDR3 has 12 residues. The germline CDR1 and CDR2 sequences are MNHEY and SVGAGI. With 6 bases removed from V and 4 bases from J, the gap between germline ends came to 9 bases. The CDR3 DNA reads TGTGCCAGCAGGAAGGACACCTATGGCTACACCTTC. This translates into CASRKDTYGYTF.

The chain combines TRBV9 with TRBJ2-1; 9 nucleotides line up with TRBD2. Germline-derived CDR1 and CDR2 are SGDLS and YYNGEE. J lost 5 bases, V lost 3 bases, and 6 bases had no gene match. There are 15 residues in the CDR3. In DNA, the CDR3 is TGTGCCAGCAGCGCGAGACTAGCGGCCCACAATGAGCAGTTCTTC. This gives the protein CASSARLAAHNEQFF.

The chain combines TRBV28 with TRBJ1-2; D ambiguous. Trimming shortened V by 6 bases and J by 4 bases, and 15 bases separated the two germline ends. CDR3 length: 14 amino acids. The germline V gene encodes CDR1 MDHEN and CDR2 SYDVKM. The CDR3 DNA follows: TGTGCCAGCAGCTCGGGTCCGGTGCCCTATGGCTACACCTTC. It codes for CASSSGPVPYGYTF.

This chain uses TRBV5-6 with TRBJ2-1, with 10 positions matching TRBD2. Per the germline V gene, CDR1 is SGHDT and CDR2 is YYEEEE. V gave up 1 base and J gave up 9 bases; unmatched junction bases: 7. The CDR3 contains 15 residues. CDR3 residues: CASSLIASGGREQFF. The CDR3 bases are TGTGCCAGCAGCTTGATCGCTAGCGGGGGTCGTGAGCAGTTCTTC.

The chain joins TRBV30 to TRBJ2-7; D ambiguous. Germline lookup yields CDR1 GTSNPN and CDR2 SVGIG (reference sequence). V lost 0 bases and J 9 bases, leaving 15 bases between the germline ends. The length of the CDR3 is 13 residues. CDR3 loop: CAWSVLWAVGQYF. The CDR3 bases are TGTGCCTGGAGTGTACTTTGGGCAGTGGGGCAGTACTTC.

The chain uses TRBV7-9 and TRBJ1-4; 8 nucleotides agree with TRBD1. CDR3 length equals 16 residues. Germline V gene sequence: CDR1 SEHNR, CDR2 FQNEAQ (reference sequence). The J segment lost 0 bases and the V segment lost 4 bases, leaving 4 bases of the junction unmatched. CDR3 sequence reads: CASSWQQGATNEKLFF. The DNA of the CDR3 is TGTGCCAGCAGCTGGCAACAGGGGGCAACTAATGAAAAACTGTTTTTT. Supplemented by reference TRBV7-9 and TRBJ1-4, the full variable domain reads DTGVSQNPRHKITKRGQNVTFRCDPISEHNRLYWYRQTLGQGPEFLTYFQNEAQLEKSRLLSDRFSAERPKGSFSTLEIQRTEQGDSAMYLCASSWQQGATNEKLFFGSGTQLSVL.

This chain connects TRBV18 to TRBJ1-1; D is perhaps TRBD1 (6 bases). The CDR3 extends over 13 amino acids. Trimming pared 4 bases from V and 1 base from J, leaving 7 bases between. Per germline, CDR1 KGHSH and CDR2 LQKENI. CDR3 sequence (DNA): TGTGCCAGCTCACGGGACAAGAACACTGAAGCTTTCTTT. This codes for CASSRDKNTEAFF. Variable domain in full (rest from reference TRBV18 and TRBJ1-1): NAGVMQNPRHLVRRRGQEARLRCSPMKGHSHVYWYRQLPEEGLKFMVYLQKENIIDESGMPKERFSAEFPKEGPSILRIQQVVRGDSAAYFCASSRDKNTEAFFGQGTRLTVV.

The chain combines TRBV5-1 with TRBJ2-1, with TRBD2 identical over 14 bases. V lost 4 bases to trimming and J lost 6 bases; unmatched junction nucleotides: 9. The germline gives CDR1 SGHRS, CDR2 YFSETQ. CDR3 length: 17 amino acids. The CDR3 loop is CASSILTGTSGSNEQFF. CDR3 DNA sequence: TGCGCCAGCAGCATCCTCACCGGGACTAGCGGGAGCAATGAGCAGTTCTTC.

The chain combines TRBV4-3 with TRBJ1-3; D is unclear. The CDR3 runs to 16 residues. The germline CDR1 and CDR2 sequences are LGHNA and YSLEER. Trimming shortened V by 0 bases and J by 0 bases, and 9 bases separated the two germline ends. Here the CDR3 DNA reads TGCGCCAGCAGCCAAGATTTCAGAATCTCTGGAAACACCATATATTTT. Its translation is CASSQDFRISGNTIYF.

The chain combines TRBV30 with TRBJ1-1; D is ambiguous. CDR1 is GTSNPN and CDR2 is SVGIG in the germline V gene (reference sequence). Trimming left V 3 bases short and J 1 base short, with 3 bases between. The CDR3 consists of 11 residues. CDR3 protein: CAWSRNTEAFF. The CDR3 region has the DNA TGTGCCTGGAGCCGGAACACTGAAGCTTTCTTT. Complete variable domain (other parts from reference TRBV30 and TRBJ1-1): SQTIHQWPATLVQPVGSPLSLECTVEGTSNPNLYWYRQAAGRGLQLLFYSVGIGQISSEVPQNLSASRPQDRQFILSSKKLLLSDSGFYLCAWSRNTEAFFGQGTRLTVV.

This chain uses TRBV9 with TRBJ2-1; TRBD2 matches at 9 bases. The V gene end was trimmed by 0 bases and the J gene end by 8 bases; junction bases not matched to a gene: 6. Germline V CDR1 and CDR2: SGDLS, YYNGEE. This CDR3 region has 15 residues. The CDR3 sequence is CASSVVVSGSDEQFF. CDR3 coding DNA: TGTGCCAGCAGCGTAGTGGTTAGCGGGAGTGATGAGCAGTTCTTC.